This TCR beta chain was sequenced in a study of OX40 agonist ivuxolimab in advanced cancers. Study-wide context: Ivuxolimab was a fully human IgG2 agonistic monoclonal antibody targeting the costimulatory receptor OX40 (CD134). The purpose of peripheral TCRbeta sequencing was to test whether ivuxolimab changed TCR sequence diversity and led to clonal T-cell expansion. Intravenous ivuxolimab was administered to patients every 2 weeks at six dose levels: 0.01, 0.1, 0.3, 1.5, 3 and 10 mg/kg. Patients were allowed to have had prior anti-PD-1, anti-PD-L1 or anti-CTLA-4 therapy, and about 40% of the dose-escalation patients had been treated with checkpoint inhibitors. Partial responses were achieved by three dose-escalation patients, of whom one had hepatocellular carcinoma and two had cutaneous melanoma. The monotherapy dose-escalation portion (N = 52 patients) of the phase I ivuxolimab trial is reported in the paper. Of the approximately 50 dose-escalation patients, hepatocellular carcinoma was present in 19, melanoma in around 15, renal cell carcinoma in 9 and head and neck cancer in 9. In the dose-escalation cohort, 65% to 85% of patients were male, and the mean age was around 65 years with a range of about 20 to 79. What the work shows at the level of the full study, not this receptor alone: At doses from 0.1 to 3.0 mg/kg, clonal expansion was seen in both CD4+ and CD8+ blood T cells between baseline and week 6. In the 0.1-3.0 mg/kg groups, partial responders were among the patients with the lowest normalized peripheral clonal expansion, particularly in CD8+ T cells. After ivuxolimab, more expanded clones were found on average in CD8+ T cells than in CD4+ T cells. The antigen specificity of the clonally expanded peripheral T cells was not determined. Low levels of normalized T-cell clonal expansion were also seen in some patients who did not respond.

For sequencing of the TCRbeta CDR3 region, genomic DNA was extracted from the sorted cells. The immunoSEQ Assay was used for sequencing of TCRbeta CDR3 regions. Not all clones reach the TCRdb copy of this immuneACCESS table, which keeps in-frame sequences only. Checked studies attribute under half of the gap to unresolved V genes and leave the rest unexplained. This sample gives roughly 63,000 clones in total; approximately 90% of them show up just once. The ten largest clonotypes hold 11% of the sample. Concerning this clone itself: The specificity of this receptor is unknown. Base qualities are not provided; no much larger clone lies one nucleotide away.

The trial excluded patients who had a history of autoimmune disease or who were on systemic immunosuppression. Peripheral blood for TCR sequencing was collected from all dose cohorts at baseline, on cycle 4 day 1, and on cycle 7 day 1. The samples were drawn from a first-in-human, open-label, multicenter phase I dose-escalation trial of ivuxolimab. Adults with locally advanced or metastatic melanoma, renal cell carcinoma, hepatocellular carcinoma or head and neck squamous cell carcinoma were enrolled in the trial. Before TCR sequencing, CD4+ T cells and CD8+ T cells were sorted from peripheral blood as separate populations. The origin of this receptor is an adult with an advanced solid tumor such as melanoma, head and neck, liver or kidney cancer. This specimen was CD4+ or CD8+ T cells sorted from blood, taken in a trial of the OX40 agonist ivuxolimab.

The DNA sequence follows: TGTGCCAGCCGGCAGGGGCCCTCCGACCTCTACAATGAGCAGTTCTTC. Protein translation: CASRQGPSDLYNEQFF. The chain is encoded by TRBV27 joined to TRBJ2-1; TRBD1 is possibly the D segment (6 matching bases). The junction carries 20 bases between V and J, which are trimmed by 8 bases and 3 bases respectively. From cysteine to phenylalanine, the CDR3 is 16 amino acids long. The retained sequence is limited to the CDR3, 48 bases, with the frame set at the first base. CDR1 and CDR2 (MNHEY, SMNVEV) derive from the germline V gene (reference sequence).